The clone carrying this T cell receptor (beta chain) appeared once. J was trimmed by 2 bases and V by 6 bases; bases with no gene match: 7. Germline CDR1 SNHLY, CDR2 FYNNEI. This CDR3 spans 15 amino acids. Only in-frame clones appear in the TCRdb table, and some are missing; sequencing was by immunoSEQ multiplex PCR. This table holds roughly 140,000 clones, more than 70% found once. The data originate from a study of blood T cell repertoires in COVID-19. Background on the study: Samples representing acute and convalescent COVID-19 were sourced from the United States, Italy and Spain.

This TCR derives from a human donor in a cohort sampled during active COVID-19. The rearrangement links TRBV2 to TRBJ2-7, with TRBD2 identical over 10 bases. Sequencing input: peripheral blood. CDR3: CASRSSGGAPYEQYF. The CDR3 DNA follows: TGTGCCAGCAGGTCTAGCGGGGGTGCGCCCTACGAGCAGTACTTC. The full variable domain, its missing parts supplied by reference TRBV2 and TRBJ2-7, is EPEVTQTPSHQVTQMGQEVILRCVPISNHLYFYWYRQILGQKVEFLVSFYNNEISEKSEIFDDQFSVERPDGSNFTLKIRSTKLEDSAMYFCASRSSGGAPYEQYFGPGTRLTVT.